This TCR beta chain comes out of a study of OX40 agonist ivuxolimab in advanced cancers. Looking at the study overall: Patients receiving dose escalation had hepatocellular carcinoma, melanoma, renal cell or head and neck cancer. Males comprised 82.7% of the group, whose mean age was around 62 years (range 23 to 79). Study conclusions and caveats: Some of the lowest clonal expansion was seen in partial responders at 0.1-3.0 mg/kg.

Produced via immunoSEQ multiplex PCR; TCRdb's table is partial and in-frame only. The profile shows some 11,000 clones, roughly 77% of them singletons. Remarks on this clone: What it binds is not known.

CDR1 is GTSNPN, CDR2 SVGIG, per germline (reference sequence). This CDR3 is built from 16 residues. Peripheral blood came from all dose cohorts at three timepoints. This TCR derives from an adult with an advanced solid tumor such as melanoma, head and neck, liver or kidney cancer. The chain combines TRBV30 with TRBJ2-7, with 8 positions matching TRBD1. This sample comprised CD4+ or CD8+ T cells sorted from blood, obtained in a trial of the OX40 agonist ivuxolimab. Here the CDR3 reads CPPLTIDRGSDYEQYF. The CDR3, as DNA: TGTCCTCCCCTCACTATCGACAGGGGTTCGGACTACGAGCAGTACTTC.